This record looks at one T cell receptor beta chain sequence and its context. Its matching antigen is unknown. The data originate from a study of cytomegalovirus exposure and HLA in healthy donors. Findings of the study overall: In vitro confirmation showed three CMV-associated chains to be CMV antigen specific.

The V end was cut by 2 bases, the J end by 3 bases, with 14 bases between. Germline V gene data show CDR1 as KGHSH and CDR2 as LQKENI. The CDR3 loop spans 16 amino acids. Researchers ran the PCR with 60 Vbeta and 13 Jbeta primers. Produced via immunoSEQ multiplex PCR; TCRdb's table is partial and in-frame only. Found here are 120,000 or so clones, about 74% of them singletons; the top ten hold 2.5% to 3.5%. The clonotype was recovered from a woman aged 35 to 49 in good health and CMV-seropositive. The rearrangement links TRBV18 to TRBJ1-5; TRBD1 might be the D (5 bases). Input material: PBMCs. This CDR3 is CASSPGGSGTNQPQHF. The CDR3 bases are TGTGCCAGCTCACCAGGGGGGTCAGGGACCAATCAGCCCCAGCATTTT.